Presented here are 25 T cell receptor beta chains from one specimen sequenced in a study of blood T cell repertoires in COVID-19. Assay used: immunoSEQ multiplex PCR; TCRdb lists only in-frame clones, some missing. The sample includes some 150,000 clones, 65% to 85% of them seen just once. The sequenced sample was PBMCs or T cells enriched from blood (not recorded which). The receptors stem from a woman in her forties or fifties who had been exposed to COVID-19.

This rearrangement joins TRBV7-2 to TRBJ1-1, with 8 positions matching TRBD1. The ends lost 2 bases at V and 6 bases at J; junction bases unmatched: 5. Germline V CDR1 and CDR2: SGHTA, FQGNSA. The CDR3 sequence is 14 residues long. The CDR3 loop is CASSLQGAPAEAFF. The CDR3 DNA follows: TGTGCCAGCAGCTTACAGGGGGCGCCGGCTGAAGCTTTCTTT. The complete variable domain, with remaining parts taken from reference TRBV7-2 and TRBJ1-1, reads GAGVSQSPSNKVTEKGKDVELRCDPISGHTALYWYRQSLGQGLEFLIYFQGNSAPDKSGLPSDRFSAERTGGSVSTLTIQRTQQEDSAVYLCASSLQGAPAEAFFGQGTRLTVV.

This chain links TRBV6-2 or TRBV6-3 with TRBJ2-7; a weak D match, TRBD1 (6 bases). Germline V gene data show CDR1 as MNHEY and CDR2 as SVGEGT. Trimming cost V 5 bases and J 3 bases, with 14 bases left between them. The CDR3 consists of 14 residues. The CDR3 DNA is TGTGCCAGCAGTATTCCAGGGGCCCACTACGAGCAGTACTTC. Protein sequence: CASSIPGAHYEQYF.

Only a few counts were recorded for this clone. The chain employs TRBV6-5 and TRBJ1-6, with 9 bases identical to TRBD1. J gave up 15 bases and V 8 bases, and 14 bases lay outside the gene matches. The CDR3 totals 14 residues. CDR1 and CDR2 (germline): MNHEY, SVGAGI. CDR3 loop: CASLLGQGLGDLHF. CDR3 in DNA: TGTGCCAGCTTACTGGGACAGGGCCTAGGGGACCTCCACTTT.

This chain joins TRBV10-3 and TRBJ2-5; the D gene is possibly TRBD1 (6 bases). CDR1 is ENHRY and CDR2 is SYGVKD in the germline V gene. V lost 6 bases, J lost 5 bases, and 16 bases lay in between. The CDR3 length is 14 residues. This chain's CDR3 is CAIRKTGSGETQYF. The CDR3, as DNA: TGTGCCATCAGAAAAACAGGGTCGGGGGAGACCCAGTACTTC.

The rearrangement uses TRBV6-2 or TRBV6-3 and TRBJ2-7; D remains unclear. The germline gives CDR1 MNHEY, CDR2 SVGEGT. The length of the CDR3 is 12 residues. The V end lost 5 bases, the J end lost 6 bases, and 11 bases lay between the germline ends. The CDR3 DNA reads as TGTGCCAGCAGTCGCCCGTTCGGCGAGCAGTACTTC. This translates into CASSRPFGEQYF.

The chain has TRBV6-5 and TRBJ1-1; a possible D gene is TRBD1 (6 bases). Trimming left V 7 bases short and J 1 base short, with 13 bases between. The CDR3 is 14 amino acids. CDR1 is MNHEY, CDR2 SVGAGI, per germline. The CDR3 here is CASKLGGENTEAFF. The CDR3 DNA reads TGTGCCAGCAAACTAGGGGGGGAGAACACTGAAGCTTTCTTT.

The V and J genes are TRBV6-5 and TRBJ2-2; 7 bases agree with TRBD1. Germline V lookup: CDR1 MNHEY, CDR2 SVGAGI. The V and J ends lost 1 base and 7 bases, in that order; junction bases with no gene match: 9. The CDR3 totals 16 residues. In DNA form, the CDR3 reads TGTGCCAGCAGTTACTTAAATACAGGGGTGGACGGGGAGCTGTTTTTT. Its protein product is CASSYLNTGVDGELFF.

V and J are TRBV7-3 and TRBJ1-1, with TRBD1 identical over 10 bases. The germline V gene encodes CDR1 SGHTA and CDR2 FQGTGA. The CDR3 has 16 amino acids. V was pared by 3 bases and J by 4 bases, with 8 bases of the junction left unmatched. The CDR3 here is CASSFGTGVRGTEAFF. The CDR3 region has the DNA TGTGCCAGCAGCTTTGGGACAGGGGTCCGAGGCACTGAAGCTTTCTTT.

This clone was seen only once. J is TRBJ2-6 and V is TRBV27, with 7 bases lining up with TRBD1. CDR1 and CDR2 (germline): MNHEY, SMNVEV (reference sequence). The CDR3 runs 15 residues. V shed 4 bases and J 2 bases; nucleotides not matched to a gene: 2. CDR3 sequence (DNA): TGTGCCAGCAGTTCCCAGGGGGCTGGGGCCAACGTCCTGACTTTC. Its translation is CASSSQGAGANVLTF.

The V and J genes are TRBV30 and TRBJ2-2, with D perhaps TRBD1 (6 bases). V was clipped by 3 bases and J by 3 bases, with 8 bases between them. This CDR3 contains 13 residues. Germline CDR1 and CDR2: GTSNPN and SVGIG (reference sequence). CDR3 region: CAWRGGYTGELFF. The CDR3 bases are TGTGCCTGGAGAGGGGGATACACCGGGGAGCTGTTTTTT.

This rearrangement joins TRBV27 to TRBJ2-7; TRBD1 might be the D (5 bases). This CDR3 is built from 15 residues. Germline-derived CDR1 and CDR2 are MNHEY and SMNVEV (reference sequence). With 2 bases removed from V and 2 bases from J, the gap between germline ends came to 13 bases. CDR3 region: CASSLNVQDTYEQYF. In DNA, the CDR3 is TGTGCCAGCAGTTTAAACGTACAGGACACCTACGAGCAGTACTTC.

The J gene is TRBJ2-1, the V gene TRBV7-3; 7 bases agree with TRBD1. The V gene's germline CDR1 is SGHTA and CDR2 FQGTGA. The trim removed 3 bases at V and 4 bases at J, leaving 9 bases unmatched. The length of the CDR3 is 16 residues. CDR3 sequence reads: CASSFTGALGYNEQFF. DNA for the CDR3: TGTGCCAGCAGCTTTACAGGGGCGCTTGGATACAATGAGCAGTTCTTC.

The rearrangement links TRBV9 to TRBJ1-1, with 7 positions matching TRBD1. V trimming: 0 bases; J trimming: 11 bases; junction bases outside the gene matches: 10. Per the germline V gene, CDR1 is SGDLS and CDR2 is YYNGEE. There are 14 residues in the CDR3. DNA for the CDR3: TGTGCCAGCAGCGTAGGAACCGCGACAGGGTCGGCTTTCTTT. Amino acids: CASSVGTATGSAFF.

This chain connects TRBV4-1 to TRBJ1-2, with 10 bases aligning to TRBD1. With V trimmed by 5 bases and J by 4 bases, 10 bases remained unmatched. CDR3 length equals 16 residues. The germline CDR1 and CDR2 sequences are MGHRA and YSYEKL. CDR3 sequence: CASSLAGQGISYGYTF. The CDR3 DNA reads as TGCGCCAGCAGCTTAGCGGGACAGGGGATAAGCTATGGCTACACCTTC.

In its sample, this clone was seen once. The rearrangement joins TRBV7-8 to TRBJ1-6; the D gene is possibly TRBD1 (6 bases). The CDR3 runs 18 residues. Germline lookup yields CDR1 SGHVS and CDR2 FQNEAQ. V was pared by 4 bases and J by 1 base, with 17 bases between. CDR3 sequence reads: CASSSGVQGDSYNSPLHF. In DNA, the CDR3 is TGTGCCAGCAGCTCAGGGGTACAGGGCGATTCCTATAATTCACCCCTCCACTTT. The full variable domain, completed using reference TRBV7-8 and TRBJ1-6, is GAGVSQSPRYKVAKRGQDVALRCDPISGHVSLFWYQQALGQGPEFLTYFQNEAQLDKSGLPSDRFFAERPEGSVSTLKIQRTQQEDSAVYLCASSSGVQGDSYNSPLHFGNGTRLTVT.

The J gene is TRBJ1-1, the V gene TRBV5-1, with D unclear. The CDR3 sequence is 13 residues long. The V gene lost 0 bases and the J gene lost 5 bases, with 8 bases spanning the gap. Looked up from germline, CDR1 is SGHRS and CDR2 is YFSETQ. The CDR3 region is CASSLDPGTEAFF. In DNA form, the CDR3 reads TGCGCCAGCAGCTTGGACCCGGGTACTGAAGCTTTCTTT. Full variable domain (rest looked up from reference TRBV5-1 and TRBJ1-1): KAGVTQTPRYLIKTRGQQVTLSCSPISGHRSVSWYQQTPGQGLQFLFEYFSETQRNKGNFPGRFSGRQFSNSRSEMNVSTLELGDSALYLCASSLDPGTEAFFGQGTRLTVV.

This clone is judged medium-sized. This chain uses TRBV30 with TRBJ2-2; TRBD2 matches 10 bases. With V trimmed by 2 bases and J by 3 bases, 3 bases remained unmatched. The CDR3 length is 15 residues. Germline V gene lookup returns CDR1 GTSNPN and CDR2 SVGIG (reference sequence). CDR3 sequence reads: CAWSSLAGDTGELFF. Written as DNA, the CDR3 is TGTGCCTGGAGTAGCCTAGCGGGGGACACCGGGGAGCTGTTTTTT.

V and J are TRBV12-5 and TRBJ1-1, with 8 nucleotides matching TRBD1. Germline V gene data show CDR1 as LGHNT and CDR2 as FRNRAP. This CDR3 spans 14 amino acids. The ends lost 6 bases at V and 0 bases at J; junction bases unmatched: 3. CDR3 in DNA: TGTGCTAGTGGGACAGGGGACGTGAACACTGAAGCTTTCTTT. Amino acid sequence: CASGTGDVNTEAFF.

This clone appeared once. The rearrangement links TRBV11-2 to TRBJ2-1, with 10 bases lining up with TRBD1. Looked up from germline, CDR1 is SGHAT and CDR2 is FQNNGV. The length of the CDR3 is 15 residues. With 4 bases clipped from V and 3 bases from J, the junction kept 3 bases outside the gene matches. The CDR3 bases are TGTGCCAGCAGCTCAAGGACAGGGGGCTACAATGAGCAGTTCTTC. It is translated as CASSSRTGGYNEQFF.

This sequence joins TRBV7-3 and TRBJ2-1; 10 bases match TRBD2. The CDR3 totals 19 residues. The V gene end was trimmed by 5 bases and the J gene end by 0 bases; junction bases not matched to a gene: 13. The germline gives CDR1 SGHTA, CDR2 FQGTGA. The DNA for the CDR3 is TGTGCCAGCAGCCAGGGAAGGCTAGCGGGAGTCAGCTCCTACAATGAGCAGTTCTTC. Translation gives CASSQGRLAGVSSYNEQFF.

This clone came up a few times. The J gene is TRBJ2-2, the V gene TRBV27; the match to TRBD1 covers 8 bases. The CDR3 is 15 residues long. Germline V lookup: CDR1 MNHEY, CDR2 SMNVEV (reference sequence). V was pared by 8 bases and J by 5 bases, with 10 bases of the junction left unmatched. Here the CDR3 reads CASATTGGGTGELFF. In DNA form, the CDR3 reads TGTGCCAGCGCTACCACAGGGGGTGGAACCGGGGAGCTGTTTTTT.

The rearrangement uses TRBV29-1 and TRBJ2-1; 13 bases line up with TRBD2. The CDR3 loop spans 16 amino acids. Germline lookup yields CDR1 SQVTM and CDR2 ANQGSEA. Trimming cost V 7 bases and J 0 bases; bases outside gene matches: 6. The chain's CDR3 is CSGVTSGRSSYNEQFF. The CDR3 DNA reads TGCAGCGGTGTGACTAGCGGGAGGAGCTCCTACAATGAGCAGTTCTTC.

This clone was observed a few times. The rearrangement links TRBV10-3 to TRBJ1-1; possible D gene TRBD1, 6 bases. V dropped 4 bases and J dropped 1 base, with 10 bases sitting between them. CDR3 size: 14 residues. The germline V gene encodes CDR1 ENHRY and CDR2 SYGVKD. The CDR3: CAISVGTSNTEAFF. DNA of the CDR3: TGTGCCATCAGTGTGGGGACATCGAACACTGAAGCTTTCTTT.

CDR3 sequence reads: CASSLVGQGVGETQYF. CDR3 nucleotides: TGTGCCAGCAGCTTAGTGGGACAGGGAGTCGGAGAGACCCAGTACTTC. The chain joins TRBV7-2 to TRBJ2-5; 9 bases are shared with TRBD1. Trimming removed 1 base from V and 4 bases from J; junction bases left unmatched: 7. From germline, CDR1 is SGHTA and CDR2 FQGNSA. The CDR3 loop spans 16 amino acids.

The V and J genes are TRBV3-1 (or the pseudogene TRBV3-2) and TRBJ1-5; maybe TRBD1 (5 bases). Between the trimmed V and J ends, which lost 2 bases and 1 base, there was a span of 15 bases. Looked up from germline, CDR1 is LGHDT and CDR2 is YNNKEL (reference sequence). The CDR3 runs to 17 residues. In DNA form, the CDR3 reads TGTGCCAGCAGCCAAAGGGGCTTGGGTGGCAGCAATCAGCCCCAGCATTTT. This codes for CASSQRGLGGSNQPQHF.